The 11 T cell receptor beta chains below were found in one sample sequenced in a study of patients and donors after allogeneic stem cell transplantation. TCRdb analysed the RT-PCR reads with MiXCR anew, one entry per CDR3 protein. In the table there are hundreds of thousands of distinct CDR3 sequences, 16% of which are singletons. The sequencing sample was made of blood, either unsorted or a sorted T cell fraction (not recorded which). The receptors come from a human donor who was either an allogeneic HSCT recipient or a stem cell or donor lymphocyte infusion donor (not recorded which). It is not recorded whose cells these are; they may come from a transplant donor.

Comment on this clonotype: Likely a read error: the CDR3 ends without its conserved phenylalanine or tryptophan. This chain connects TRBV5-1 to TRBJ2-3; possible D gene TRBD2, 6 bases. The germline CDR1 and CDR2 sequences are SGHRS and YFSETQ. This CDR3 is 15 amino acids long. Trimming took off 4 bases at V and 1 base at J, with 13 bases between the two ends. CDR3 sequence: CASSAYPGGTDTQYY. The DNA for the CDR3 is TGCGCCAGCAGCGCCTATCCGGGGGGCACAGATACGCAGTATTAT.

This clonotype was counted between two and nine times. This chain uses TRBV5-8 with TRBJ2-3, with TRBD1 identical over 8 bases. Looked up from germline, CDR1 is SGHTS and CDR2 is YDEGEE. With 5 bases clipped from V and 4 bases from J, the junction kept 9 bases outside the gene matches. The CDR3 covers 15 residues. The CDR3: CASRQGERRADTQYF. The CDR3, as DNA: TGTGCCAGCAGACAGGGGGAAAGAAGGGCAGATACGCAGTATTTT.

The chain combines TRBV7-9 with TRBJ1-2, with D tentatively TRBD1 (6 bases). The germline CDR1 and CDR2 sequences are SEHNR and FQNEAQ (reference sequence). V lost 7 bases and J lost 1, with 16 bases in between. This CDR3 has 15 residues. For the CDR3, the DNA is TGTGCCAGCACCCCGGGACACTCCAATAACTATGGCTACACCTTC. Amino acids: CASTPGHSNNYGYTF.

This clonotype was counted a few times. J is TRBJ2-6 and V is TRBV7-8; 7 positions match TRBD1. Per the germline V gene, CDR1 is SGHVS and CDR2 is FQNEAQ. The CDR3 is 16 residues long. Trimming at V came to 4 bases and at J to 3 bases, leaving 6 bases not matched to a gene. The CDR3 here is CASSSIRGRGANVLTF. The CDR3 DNA reads as TGTGCCAGCAGCTCAATTAGGGGGCGTGGGGCCAACGTCCTGACTTTC.

The rearrangement uses TRBV29-1 and TRBJ2-5; 10 bases map to TRBD1. V was clipped by 3 bases and J by 3 bases; unmatched bases: 13. The CDR3 runs to 17 residues. CDR1 SQVTM and CDR2 ANQGSEA come from the germline V gene. CDR3 amino acids: CSVEVPRTGGQKETQYF. In DNA form, the CDR3 reads TGCAGCGTTGAGGTGCCCCGGACAGGGGGACAAAAAGAGACCCAGTACTTC.

This clonotype was seen only a few times. This CDR3 reads CASSAGTSNEQFF. For the CDR3, the DNA is TGTGCCAGCAGCGCCGGGACTTCCAATGAGCAGTTCTTC. The chain uses TRBV9 and TRBJ2-1; D is perhaps TRBD2 (6 bases). The CDR3 totals 13 residues. V dropped 3 bases and J dropped 6 bases, with 10 bases sitting between them. Germline lookup yields CDR1 SGDLS and CDR2 YYNGEE. Full variable domain (missing parts from reference TRBV9 and TRBJ2-1): DSGVTQTPKHLITATGQRVTLRCSPRSGDLSVYWYQQSLDQGLQFLIQYYNGEERAKGNILERFSAQQFPDLHSELNLSSLELGDSALYFCASSAGTSNEQFFGPGTRLTVL.

This clonotype was counted between two and nine times. The chain uses TRBV5-1 and TRBJ2-1; 8 nucleotides match TRBD2. The germline gives CDR1 SGHRS, CDR2 YFSETQ. V gave up 0 bases and J gave up 0 bases; unmatched junction bases: 11. The CDR3 covers 19 residues. The CDR3 reads CASSLDAARGLVSYNEQFF. The CDR3 bases are TGCGCCAGCAGCTTGGACGCGGCTAGGGGACTAGTCTCCTACAATGAGCAGTTCTTC. Complete variable domain (other parts from reference TRBV5-1 and TRBJ2-1): KAGVTQTPRYLIKTRGQQVTLSCSPISGHRSVSWYQQTPGQGLQFLFEYFSETQRNKGNFPGRFSGRQFSNSRSEMNVSTLELGDSALYLCASSLDAARGLVSYNEQFFGPGTRLTVL.

This clonotype was counted between two and nine times. The chain combines TRBV2 with TRBJ2-3; D call uncertain. This CDR3 is built from 12 residues. Germline V gives CDR1 SNHLY, CDR2 FYNNEI. Trimming cost V 5 bases and J 2 bases, with 5 bases left between them. For the CDR3, the DNA is TGTGCCAGCAGTCGAGACACAGATACGCAGTATTTT. Protein sequence: CASSRDTDTQYF.

This clonotype was picked up a small number of times. In DNA form, the CDR3 reads TGTGCCAGCTCACCCAAAAGAGGGTCCTCGGATGGCTACACCTTC. This encodes CASSPKRGSSDGYTF. The rearrangement uses TRBV18 and TRBJ1-2; D ambiguous. Trimming removed 3 bases from V and 6 bases from J, with 17 bases in between. The CDR3 extends over 15 amino acids. Per germline, CDR1 KGHSH and CDR2 LQKENI. The variable domain in full, with the rest retrieved from reference TRBV18 and TRBJ1-2, is NAGVMQNPRHLVRRRGQEARLRCSPMKGHSHVYWYRQLPEEGLKFMVYLQKENIIDESGMPKERFSAEFPKEGPSILRIQQVVRGDSAAYFCASSPKRGSSDGYTFGSGTRLTVV.

V is TRBV30 and J is TRBJ2-2; unclear D gene. V was trimmed by 0 bases and J by 1 base, leaving 6 bases between them. The CDR3 is 14 residues long. Germline lookup yields CDR1 GTSNPN and CDR2 SVGIG (reference sequence). The CDR3 spells CAWSVLVNTGELFF. The CDR3 DNA reads TGTGCCTGGAGTGTTTTGGTGAACACCGGGGAGCTGTTTTTT.

This clonotype came up many times. This chain links TRBV14 with TRBJ1-4; D gene uncertain. V was pared by 3 bases and J by 5 bases, with 10 bases between. This CDR3 has 14 amino acids. Germline V lookup: CDR1 SGHDN, CDR2 FVKESK. The CDR3 spells CASSHNRVNEKLFF. The DNA for the CDR3 is TGTGCCAGCAGCCATAATAGAGTCAATGAAAAACTGTTTTTT.